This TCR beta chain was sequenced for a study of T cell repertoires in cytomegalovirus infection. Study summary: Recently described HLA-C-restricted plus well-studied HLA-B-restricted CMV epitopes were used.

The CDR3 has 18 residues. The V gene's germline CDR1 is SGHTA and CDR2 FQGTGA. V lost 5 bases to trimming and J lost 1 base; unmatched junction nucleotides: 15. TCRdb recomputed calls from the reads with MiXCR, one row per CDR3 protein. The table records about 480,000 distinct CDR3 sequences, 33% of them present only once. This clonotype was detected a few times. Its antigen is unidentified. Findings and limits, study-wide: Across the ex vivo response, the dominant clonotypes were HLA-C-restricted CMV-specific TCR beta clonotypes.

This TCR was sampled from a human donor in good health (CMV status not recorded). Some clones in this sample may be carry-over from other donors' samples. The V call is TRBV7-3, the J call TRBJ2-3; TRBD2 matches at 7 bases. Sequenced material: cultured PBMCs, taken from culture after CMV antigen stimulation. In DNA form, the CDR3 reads TGTGCCAGCAGCCCTGAAACCTGGACTAGTTTCGGCACAGATACGCAGTATTTT. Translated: CASSPETWTSFGTDTQYF.